This T cell receptor (beta chain) appears in the sequencing data of a study of T cells in Graves' hyperthyroidism and ophthalmopathy (dated by TCRdb to between 2019 and 2020). Context from the whole study: TCR V-J signatures able to tell the groups apart were searched for in a discovery cohort of some 100 patients, of whom more than 40 had Graves' ophthalmopathy and 57 had stable Graves' hyperthyroidism. Prospective prediction of ophthalmopathy was tested in an independent validation cohort consisting of roughly 20 hyperthyroidism patients and over 15 patients who later progressed to ophthalmopathy. The approximately 90 discovery patients were randomly split 7:3 into training and test sets. In six Graves' hyperthyroidism patients, the study also compared T-cell repertoires from thyroid tissue with T-cell repertoires from blood. Following sampling, methimazole starting at 30 mg daily was given to hyperthyroidism patients, and high-dose intravenous methylprednisolone was given to ophthalmopathy patients. The paper describes TCR Vbeta CDR3 sequencing of 140 or so peripheral blood samples, made up of 43 ophthalmopathy patients, approximately 76 hyperthyroidism patients and approximately 17 progressor patients. What the authors observed across the whole study: In cross-validation, a model built on a 13 V-J signature told ophthalmopathy apart from stable hyperthyroidism with approximately 90% sensitivity and roughly 82% specificity, and in testing the same model reached 80%/75%. No statistical method was used to fix the sample size in advance, and group allocation was not hidden from the investigators. During validation, the model predicted progression to ophthalmopathy a median of around six months ahead of onset, with almost 71% sensitivity and about 75% specificity. Most expanded thyroid clonotypes (frequency above 0.001) were also found in blood, which suggests that blood repertoires may mirror thyroid immune responses.

This clonotype was observed many times. It lacks a known antigen. No base quality values were provided; no much bigger clone lies one nucleotide off. Stable Graves' hyperthyroidism was defined as no progression to ophthalmopathy during 18 months of follow-up. Hyperthyroidism patients were newly diagnosed, had a disease duration of under 2 months, and were aged 18 to 65 years. Exclusion was applied to patients with uncontrolled infections, other autoimmune diseases, pregnancy or lactation. Diagnoses were established on the basis of clinical symptoms, serum thyroxine and TRAb, thyroid ultrasound, and orbital computed tomography. Total RNA was extracted with Trizol reagent, and quality was checked on an Agilent 2100 Bioanalyzer. Amplification of TCR beta CDR3 regions was carried out from RNA transcripts. The TCR CDR3 was subjected to a first round of RT-PCR using the HTBI primer set and the Qiagen OneStep RT-PCR kit. Libraries were constructed in a second round of multiplex PCR, after which size selection and purification were performed. Paired-end sequencing of the libraries was performed with 100 bp reads on an Illumina HiSeq2000. The authors' pipeline ran thus. SOAPnuke was used to process the raw data, throwing out any read that contained adapters or uncalled bases, had a mean Phred below 15, or lacked an exact constant-primer or identifier match. COPE v1.2.5 was used to merge high-quality paired reads, and clonotypes were defined as unique nucleotide sequences. MiTCR v1.1 was used to align clonotypes to the IMGT TRBV, TRBD and TRBJ reference segments. Analysis was restricted to V-J combinations with a frequency above 0.0001, which covered roughly 99% of repertoires. A TCS score was defined as the ratio between F50 (clonal expansion) and ExV (chaos), using BLOSUM62-based TCRdist between CDR3 peptides within each V-J. Welch's t-statistics and random forest reduced approximately 520 V-J features to some 14, which were used in a naive Bayes classifier (R e1071). Thyroid-blood repertoire similarity was quantified with the Morisita-Horn index. TCRdb reprocessed the public reads (quality trimming at Q25 with fastp, clone calling with MiXCR) and kept in-frame beta chains. Merged by CDR3 protein, the rows form single entries marked with the most common genes and DNA. TCRdb, not the authors, supplied the V and J calls. A total of a few hundred thousand distinct CDR3 sequences appear in this sample, around 45% of them only once. The biggest ten clones account for approximately 7.5% of the sample.

CDR1 and CDR2, looked up from the germline V gene (reference sequence), are LGHDT and YNNKEL. Its CDR3 holds 14 amino acids, cysteine through phenylalanine. Only CDR3 DNA is held: 42 bases, read in frame from base 1. Trimming at the junction amounts to 0 bases on V and 8 bases on J, and the germline ends lie 13 bases apart. The clonotype originates from a woman in her late teens or twenties with Graves' hyperthyroidism. The chain uses TRBV3-1 and TRBJ1-2; the D gene cannot be named for sure. Material for sequencing was peripheral blood or thyroid tissue (not recorded which). The base sequence is TGTGCCAGCAGCCAAGATACCTATACGGGAGGCTACACCTTC. The resulting protein is CASSQDTYTGGYTF. The CDR3, completed at both ends by the reference TRBV3-1 and TRBJ1-2 genes, gives the full variable domain DTAVSQTPKYLVTQMGNDKSIKCEQNLGHDTMYWYKQDSKKFLKIMFSYNNKELIINETVPNRFSPKSPDKAHLNLHINSLELGDSAVYFCASSQDTYTGGYTFGSGTRLTVV.